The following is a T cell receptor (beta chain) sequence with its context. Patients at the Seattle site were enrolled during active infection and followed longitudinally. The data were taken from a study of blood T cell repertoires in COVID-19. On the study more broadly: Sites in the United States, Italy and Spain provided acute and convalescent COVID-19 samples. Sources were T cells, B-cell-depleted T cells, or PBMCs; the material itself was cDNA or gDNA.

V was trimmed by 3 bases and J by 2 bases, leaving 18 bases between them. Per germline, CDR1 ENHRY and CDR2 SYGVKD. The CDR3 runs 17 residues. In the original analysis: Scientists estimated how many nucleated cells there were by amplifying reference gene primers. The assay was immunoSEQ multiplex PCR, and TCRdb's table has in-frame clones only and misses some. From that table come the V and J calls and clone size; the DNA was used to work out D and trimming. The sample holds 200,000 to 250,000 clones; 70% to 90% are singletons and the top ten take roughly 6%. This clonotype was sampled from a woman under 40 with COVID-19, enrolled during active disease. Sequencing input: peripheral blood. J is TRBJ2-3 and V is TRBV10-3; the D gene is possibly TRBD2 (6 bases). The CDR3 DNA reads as TGTGCCATCAGTGATACGGAGCCGGGACTCCCCACAGATACGCAGTATTTT. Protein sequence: CAISDTEPGLPTDTQYF.